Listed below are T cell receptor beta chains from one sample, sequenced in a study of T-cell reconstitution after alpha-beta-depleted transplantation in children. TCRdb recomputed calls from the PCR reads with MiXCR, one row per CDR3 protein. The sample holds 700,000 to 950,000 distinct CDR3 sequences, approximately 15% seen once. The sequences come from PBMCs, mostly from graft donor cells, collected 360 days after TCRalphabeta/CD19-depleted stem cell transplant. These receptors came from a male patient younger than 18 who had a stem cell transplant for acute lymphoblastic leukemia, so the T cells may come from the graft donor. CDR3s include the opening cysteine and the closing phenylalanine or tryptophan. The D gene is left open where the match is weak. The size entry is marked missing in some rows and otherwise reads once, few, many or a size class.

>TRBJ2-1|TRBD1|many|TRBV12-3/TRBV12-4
TGTGCCAGCAGTTCCGACAGGGGATTTTCCTATGAGCAGTTCTTC
CASSSDRGFSYEQFF
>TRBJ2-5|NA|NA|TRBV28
TGTGCCAGCAGTACGGGACACTTCCAAGAGACCCAGTACTTC
CASSTGHFQETQYF
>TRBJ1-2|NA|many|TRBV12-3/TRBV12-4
TGTGCCAGCAGTTTGGGGGTTGAAAGGACGGTGAAGGGCCCCGGTGGCTACACCTTC
CASSLGVERTVKGPGGYTF
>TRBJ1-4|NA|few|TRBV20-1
TGCAGTGCTCTGGAGGAGGGGGAGGAAAAACTGTTTTTT
CSALEEGEEKLFF
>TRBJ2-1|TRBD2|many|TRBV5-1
TGCGCCAGCAGTTTTGGACGTCGACTAGCCGCTGAGGATGAGCAGTTCTTC
CASSFGRRLAAEDEQFF
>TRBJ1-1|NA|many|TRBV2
TGTGCCAGCACCCCTCGGGGGGCGGGCACTGAAGCTTTCTTT
CASTPRGAGTEAFF
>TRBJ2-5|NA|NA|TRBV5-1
TGCGCCAGCAGCCTCCAGGACCCCCAAGAGACCCAGTACTTC
CASSLQDPQETQYF
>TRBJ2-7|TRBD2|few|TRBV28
TGTGCCAGCAGTTTGGGACTAGTATCCGCCGAGCAGTACTTC
CASSLGLVSAEQYF
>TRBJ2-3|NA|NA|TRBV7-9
TGTGCCAGCATAAGGCCAGGGCCCACAGATACGCAGTATTTT
CASIRPGPTDTQYF
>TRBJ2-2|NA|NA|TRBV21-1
TGTGCCAGCAGCAAAGCGGGGACTAGCGGGATCGGCGGGGAGCTGTTTTTT
CASSKAGTSGIGGELFF
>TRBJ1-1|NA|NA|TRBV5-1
TGCGCCAGCAGGACGGACCATCTGGCCACTGAAGCTTTCTTT
CASRTDHLATEAFF
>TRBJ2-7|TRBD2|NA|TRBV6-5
TGTGCCAGCAGTTCCCGGACTAGCCCGTTTGCCGAGCAGTACTTC
CASSSRTSPFAEQYF
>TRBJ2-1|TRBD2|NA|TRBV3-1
TGTGCCAGCAGCCCAGACCCGGTGGTAGCGGGGCCTCGGGGAGAGCAGTTCTTC
CASSPDPVVAGPRGEQFF
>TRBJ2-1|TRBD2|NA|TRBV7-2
TGTGCCAGCAGCTTAGGCGGGAGCGCCGGTGAGCAGTTCTTC
CASSLGGSAGEQFF
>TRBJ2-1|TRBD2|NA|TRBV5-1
TGCGCCAGCAGCTTGGCCGGGACTAGCGGGGGTGAGCAGTTCTTC
CASSLAGTSGGEQFF
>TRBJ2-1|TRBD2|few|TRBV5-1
TGCGCCAGCAGCCTACCGAGGACTAGTACCGACAATGAGCAGTTCTTC
CASSLPRTSTDNEQFF
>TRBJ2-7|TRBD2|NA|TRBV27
TGTGCCAGCAGTGTATATAGCGGGAGGGCTGGTGAGCAGTACTTC
CASSVYSGRAGEQYF
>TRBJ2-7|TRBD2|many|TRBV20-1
TGCAGTGCTAGGCTTAGCGGGAGGCCCTACGAGCAGTACTTC
CSARLSGRPYEQYF
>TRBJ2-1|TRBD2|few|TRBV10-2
TGCGCCAGCAGGACTAGCAAGGACTGGAATGAGCAGTTCTTC
CASRTSKDWNEQFF
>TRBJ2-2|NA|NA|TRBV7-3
TGTGCCAGCAGCTTAACAGTCGGACCGGGGGAGCTGTTTTTT
CASSLTVGPGELFF
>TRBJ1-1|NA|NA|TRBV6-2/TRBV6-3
TGTGCCAGCAGATACCCCCTTTCAGGGGCCTCATGGCACACTGAAGCTTTCTTT
CASRYPLSGASWHTEAFF
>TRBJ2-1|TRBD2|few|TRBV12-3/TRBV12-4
TGTGCCAGCAGTTTAGAGGGTAGCGGGAGTCTATATGCCAATGAGCAGTTCTTC
CASSLEGSGSLYANEQFF
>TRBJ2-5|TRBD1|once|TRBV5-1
TGCGCCAGCAGCTTGGCATACAGGGGCCCAGAGACCCAGTACTTC
CASSLAYRGPETQYF
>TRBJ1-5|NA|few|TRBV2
TGTGCCAGCAGTGATCAGGGTGTGAGCAATCAGCCCCAGCATTTT
CASSDQGVSNQPQHF
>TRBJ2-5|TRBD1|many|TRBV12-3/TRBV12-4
TGTGCCAGCAGTTTAGGGACAGGCCAAGAGACCCAGTACTTC
CASSLGTGQETQYF
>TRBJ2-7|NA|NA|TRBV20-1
TGCAGTGCCACTCTCCACCCGGGTTCCTACGAGCAGTACTTC
CSATLHPGSYEQYF
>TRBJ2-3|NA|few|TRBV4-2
TGTGCCAGCAGCCTTCGGACAGCCCGCACAGATACGCAGTATTTT
CASSLRTARTDTQYF
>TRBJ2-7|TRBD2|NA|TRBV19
TGTGCCAGTAGTACCGGACTAGCGTACCCGGGGGAGCAGTACTTC
CASSTGLAYPGEQYF
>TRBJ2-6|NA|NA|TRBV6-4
TGTGCCAGCAGTGACGCCGGGGCCAACGTCCTGACTTTC
CASSDAGANVLTF
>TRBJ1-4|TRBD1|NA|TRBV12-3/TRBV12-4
TGTGCCAGCAGTTTATACGGACAGGGGGCTGCTAATGAAAAACTGTTTTTT
CASSLYGQGAANEKLFF
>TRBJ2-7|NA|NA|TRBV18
TGTGCCAGCTCACCGGACTACTTCCACGAGCAGTACTTC
CASSPDYFHEQYF
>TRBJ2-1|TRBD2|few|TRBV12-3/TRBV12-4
TGTGCCAGCAGTTCGGGGGGGCGATCTCCACAACCAAGAATCAATGAGCAGTTCTTC
CASSSGGRSPQPRINEQFF
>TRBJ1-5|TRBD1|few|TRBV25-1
TGTGCCAGCAGTGAATCGGGACAGGGTTATCAGCCCCAGCATTTT
CASSESGQGYQPQHF
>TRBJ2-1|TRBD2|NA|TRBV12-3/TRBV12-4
TGTGCCAGCAGGACGGGACTAGCGGGAGTTGAGCAGTTCTTC
CASRTGLAGVEQFF
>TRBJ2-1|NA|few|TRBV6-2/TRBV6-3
TGTGCCAGCAACCCAGCCCAGATCGGAGAGCAGTTCTTC
CASNPAQIGEQFF
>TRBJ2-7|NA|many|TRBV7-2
TGTGCCAGCAGCAGCCCCAGCGGGTTCACCTACGAGCAGTACTTC
CASSSPSGFTYEQYF
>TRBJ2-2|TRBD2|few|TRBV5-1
TGCGCCAGCAGCTTGATAGCGGGCGGCGGGACCGGGGAGCTGTTTTTT
CASSLIAGGGTGELFF
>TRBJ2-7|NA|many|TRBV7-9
TGTGCCAGCACGCCTGTGGGGAAGCCCTACGAGCAGTACTTC
CASTPVGKPYEQYF
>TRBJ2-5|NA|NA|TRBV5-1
TGCGCCAGCAGCTGGAACTCCGGGAAAGAGACCCAGTACTTC
CASSWNSGKETQYF
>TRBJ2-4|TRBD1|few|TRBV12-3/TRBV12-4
TGTGCCAGCAGGACCTCGGGACAGGGGTTCATTCAGTACTTC
CASRTSGQGFIQYF
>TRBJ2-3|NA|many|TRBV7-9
TGTGCCAGCAGCTTTCGGCGCCCAGATACGCAGTATTTT
CASSFRRPDTQYF
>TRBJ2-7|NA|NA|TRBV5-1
TGCGCCAGCAGCCATGGGACTGTATCCTACGAGCAGTACTTC
CASSHGTVSYEQYF
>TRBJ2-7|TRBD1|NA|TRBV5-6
TGTGCCAGCACCTCCCGGGACAGGGGACGAGAGCAGTACTTC
CASTSRDRGREQYF
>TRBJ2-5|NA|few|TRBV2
TGTGCCAGCTTCCTGACTACGCTCCAAGAGACCCAGTACTTC
CASFLTTLQETQYF
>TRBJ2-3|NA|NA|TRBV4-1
TGCGCCAGCAGCCAAGGAGTAGTCGGGCCACCAGATACGCAGTATTTT
CASSQGVVGPPDTQYF
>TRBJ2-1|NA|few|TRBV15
TGTGCCACCAGCAGAGGGTACAATGAGCAGTTCTTC
CATSRGYNEQFF
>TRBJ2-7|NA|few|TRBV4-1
TGCGCCAGCAGCCAAGTGGCCGGGGAGGAATACGAGCAGTACTTC
CASSQVAGEEYEQYF
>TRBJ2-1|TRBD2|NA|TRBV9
TGTGCCAGCAGCGCCCTGAGGTTAGCGGGAGGGGACTACAATGAGCAGTTCTTC
CASSALRLAGGDYNEQFF
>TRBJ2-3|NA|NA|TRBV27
TGTGCCAGCAGCCCGGGAGCTGCGGAAGGGGATACGCAGTATTTT
CASSPGAAEGDTQYF
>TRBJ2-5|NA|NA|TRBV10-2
TGCGCCAGCAGTGAGTCGACCGGGACCCAGTACTTC
CASSESTGTQYF
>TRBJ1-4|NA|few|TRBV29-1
TGCAGCGGGCTGTATGAAAAACTGTTTTTT
CSGLYEKLFF
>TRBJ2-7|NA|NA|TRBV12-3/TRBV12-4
TGTGCCAGCAGGACGACCCCCGCTGCTCAGCAGTACTTC
CASRTTPAAQQYF
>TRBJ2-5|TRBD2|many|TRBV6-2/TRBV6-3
TGTGCCAGCAGTTACTTCGGTAGCGGGGTAGAGGAGACCCAGTACTTC
CASSYFGSGVEETQYF
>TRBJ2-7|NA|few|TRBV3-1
TGTGCCAGCAGCCAACTGATGATCGGCGAGCAGTACTTC
CASSQLMIGEQYF
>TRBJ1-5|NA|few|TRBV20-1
TGCAGTGCTAGAGGACACTTCGACAGAGCAAATCAGCCCCAGCATTTT
CSARGHFDRANQPQHF